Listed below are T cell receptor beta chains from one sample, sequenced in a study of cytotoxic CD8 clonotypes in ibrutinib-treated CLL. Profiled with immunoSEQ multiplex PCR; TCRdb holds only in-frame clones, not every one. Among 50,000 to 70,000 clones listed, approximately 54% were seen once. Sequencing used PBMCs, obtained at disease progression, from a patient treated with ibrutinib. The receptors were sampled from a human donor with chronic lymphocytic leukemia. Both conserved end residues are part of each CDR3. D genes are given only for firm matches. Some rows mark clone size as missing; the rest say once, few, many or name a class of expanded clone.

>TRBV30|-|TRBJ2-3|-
TGTGCCTGGAGTGTACTTAGCACAGATACGCAGTATTTT
CAWSVLSTDTQYF
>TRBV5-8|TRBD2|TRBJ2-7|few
TGTGCCAGCAGCTTACGCGGACTAGCCTACGAGCAGTACTTC
CASSLRGLAYEQYF
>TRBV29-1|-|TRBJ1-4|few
TGCAGCGCGACAGGCGATAATGAAAAACTGTTTTTT
CSATGDNEKLFF
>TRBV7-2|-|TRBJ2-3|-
TGTGCCAGCAGCCGGTTACAGATAGGGGATACGCAGTATTTT
CASSRLQIGDTQYF
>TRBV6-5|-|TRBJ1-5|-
TGTGCCAGCAGTTACTGGGGAAGCAATCAGCCCCAGCATTTT
CASSYWGSNQPQHF
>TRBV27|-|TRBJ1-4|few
TGTGCCAGCAGTCGCGGCGGAACAACTAATGAAAAACTGTTTTTT
CASSRGGTTNEKLFF
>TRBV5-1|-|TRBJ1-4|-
TGCGCCAGCAGCTTAGGACAGCCTAATGAAAAACTGTTTTTT
CASSLGQPNEKLFF
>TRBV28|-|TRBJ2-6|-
TGTGCCAGCGCACAGCGGAGTTCTGGGGCCAACGTCCTGACTTTC
CASAQRSSGANVLTF
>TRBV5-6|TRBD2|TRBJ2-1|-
TGTGCCAGCAGCTCTATAGCGGGCCCCTACAATGAGCAGTTCTTC
CASSSIAGPYNEQFF
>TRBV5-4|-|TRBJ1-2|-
TGTGCCAGCAGCTTGGGGCAGGGCGCTAACTATGGCTACACCTTC
CASSLGQGANYGYTF
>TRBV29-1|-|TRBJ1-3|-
TGCAGCGTTGAAGTATTCCGGGAGGAAGGAAACACCATATATTTT
CSVEVFREEGNTIYF